This T cell receptor beta chain was observed in a study of shared clonotypes between healthy human individuals. Sequencing used immunoSEQ multiplex PCR; TCRdb keeps in-frame clones, though not all of them. The repertoire holds around 610,000 clones, with approximately 96% as singletons. Regarding the study as a whole: Generally, naive subsets (rather than memory subsets) showed larger estimated richness.

CD45RO negativity and positive selection for CCR7 defined naive CD8 cells, a population that excluded terminally differentiated effector memory CD45RA+ cells. On this clone: The antigen is not known.

The germline V gene encodes CDR1 SGHAT and CDR2 FQNNGV. Between the trimmed V and J ends, which lost 5 bases and 4 bases, there was a span of 10 bases. The CDR3 loop spans 13 amino acids. This TCR derives from a woman in her twenties or thirties in good health. Sequences were obtained from naive CD8+ T cells sorted from blood. The rearrangement uses TRBV11-2 and TRBJ2-3, with a tentative D call TRBD2 (5 bases). The CDR3 here is CASSDRDPDTQYF. DNA for the CDR3: TGTGCCAGCAGCGACCGGGATCCAGATACGCAGTATTTT.